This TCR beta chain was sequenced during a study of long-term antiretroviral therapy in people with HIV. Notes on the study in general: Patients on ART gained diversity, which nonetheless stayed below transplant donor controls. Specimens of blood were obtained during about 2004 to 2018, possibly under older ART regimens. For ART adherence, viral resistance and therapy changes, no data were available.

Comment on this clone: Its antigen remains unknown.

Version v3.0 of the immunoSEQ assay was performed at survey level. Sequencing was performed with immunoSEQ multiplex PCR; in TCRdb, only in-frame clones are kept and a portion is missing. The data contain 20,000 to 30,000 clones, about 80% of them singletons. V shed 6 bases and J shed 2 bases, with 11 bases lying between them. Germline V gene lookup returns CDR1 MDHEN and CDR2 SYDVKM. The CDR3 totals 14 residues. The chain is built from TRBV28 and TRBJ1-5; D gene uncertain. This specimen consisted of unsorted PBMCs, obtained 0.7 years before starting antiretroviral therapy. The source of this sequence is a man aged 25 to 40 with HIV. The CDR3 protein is CASSPQRGNQPQHF. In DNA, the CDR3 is TGTGCCAGCAGCCCTCAGAGGGGCAATCAGCCCCAGCATTTT.